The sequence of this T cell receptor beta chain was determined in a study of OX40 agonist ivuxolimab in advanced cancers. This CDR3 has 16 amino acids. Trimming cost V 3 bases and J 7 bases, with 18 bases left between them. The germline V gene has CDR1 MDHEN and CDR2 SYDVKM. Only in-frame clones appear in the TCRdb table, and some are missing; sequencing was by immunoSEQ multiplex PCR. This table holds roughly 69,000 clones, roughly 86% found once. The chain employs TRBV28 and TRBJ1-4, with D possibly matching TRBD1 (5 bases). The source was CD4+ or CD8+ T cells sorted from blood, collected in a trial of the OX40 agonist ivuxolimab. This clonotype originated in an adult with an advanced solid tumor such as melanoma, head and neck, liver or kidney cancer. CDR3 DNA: TGTGCCAGCAGTTTGTTCGGGGCCCTATCGGTTGAAAAACTGTTTTTT. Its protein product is CASSLFGALSVEKLFF.